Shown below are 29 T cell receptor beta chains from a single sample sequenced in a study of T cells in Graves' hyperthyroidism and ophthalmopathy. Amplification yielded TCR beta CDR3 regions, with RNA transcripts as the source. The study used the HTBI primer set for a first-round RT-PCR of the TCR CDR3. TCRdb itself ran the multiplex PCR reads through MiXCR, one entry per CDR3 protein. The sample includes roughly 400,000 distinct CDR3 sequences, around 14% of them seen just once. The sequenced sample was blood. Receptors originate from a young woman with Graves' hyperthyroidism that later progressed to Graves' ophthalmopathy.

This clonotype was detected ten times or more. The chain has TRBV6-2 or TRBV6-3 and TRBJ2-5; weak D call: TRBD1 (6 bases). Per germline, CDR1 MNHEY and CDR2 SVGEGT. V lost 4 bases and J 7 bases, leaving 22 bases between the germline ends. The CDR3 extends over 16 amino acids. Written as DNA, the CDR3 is TGTGCCAGCAGTTCCGCGACGACAGGTACCGCCGGGACCCAGTACTTC. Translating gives CASSSATTGTAGTQYF.

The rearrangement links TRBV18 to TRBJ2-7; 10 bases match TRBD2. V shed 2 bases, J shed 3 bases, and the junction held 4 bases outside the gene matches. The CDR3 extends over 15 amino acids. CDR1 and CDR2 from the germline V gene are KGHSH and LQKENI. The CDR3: CASSPGLAEGYEQYF. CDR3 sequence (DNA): TGTGCCAGCTCACCAGGACTAGCGGAAGGCTACGAGCAGTACTTC.

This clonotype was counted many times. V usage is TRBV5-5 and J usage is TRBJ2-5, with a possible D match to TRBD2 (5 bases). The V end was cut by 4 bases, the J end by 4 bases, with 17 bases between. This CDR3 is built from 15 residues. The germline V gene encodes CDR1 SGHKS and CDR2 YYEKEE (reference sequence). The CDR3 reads CASSDAWQAGETQYF. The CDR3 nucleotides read TGTGCCAGCAGCGACGCCTGGCAGGCGGGAGAGACCCAGTACTTC.

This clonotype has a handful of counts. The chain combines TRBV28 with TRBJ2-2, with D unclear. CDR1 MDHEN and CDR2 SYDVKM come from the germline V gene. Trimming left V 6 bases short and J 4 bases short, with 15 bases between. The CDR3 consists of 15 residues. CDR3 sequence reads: CASSVLEGFTGELFF. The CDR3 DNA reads TGTGCCAGCAGCGTTCTTGAAGGGTTCACCGGGGAGCTGTTTTTT.

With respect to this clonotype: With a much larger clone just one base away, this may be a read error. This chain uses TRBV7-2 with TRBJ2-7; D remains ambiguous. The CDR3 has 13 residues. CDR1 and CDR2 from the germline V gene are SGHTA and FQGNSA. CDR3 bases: TGTGCCAGCGGCTTTTCCGGAAGCTACGAGCAGTACTTC. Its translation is CASGFSGSYEQYF.

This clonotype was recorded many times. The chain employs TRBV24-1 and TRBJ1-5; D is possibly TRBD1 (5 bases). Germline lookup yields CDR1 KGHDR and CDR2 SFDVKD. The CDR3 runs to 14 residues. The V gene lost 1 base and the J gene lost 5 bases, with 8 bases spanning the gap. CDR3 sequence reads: CATSDLRGDQPQHF. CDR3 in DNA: TGTGCCACCAGTGATTTAAGGGGCGATCAGCCCCAGCATTTT.

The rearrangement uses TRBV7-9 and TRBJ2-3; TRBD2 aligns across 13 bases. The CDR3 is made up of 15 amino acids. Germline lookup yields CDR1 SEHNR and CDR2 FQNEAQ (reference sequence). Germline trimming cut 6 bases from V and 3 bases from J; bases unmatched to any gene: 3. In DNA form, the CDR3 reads TGTGCCAGCAGAGGACTAGCGGGAGAGACAGATACGCAGTATTTT. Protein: CASRGLAGETDTQYF.

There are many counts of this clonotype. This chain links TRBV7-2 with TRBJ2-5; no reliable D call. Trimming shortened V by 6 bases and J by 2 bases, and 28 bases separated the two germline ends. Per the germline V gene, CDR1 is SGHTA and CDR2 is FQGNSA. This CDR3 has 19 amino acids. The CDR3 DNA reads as TGTGCCAGCAGGTCAAAAGGGCCTGACCCTCCTGGGATTCAAGAGACCCAGTACTTC. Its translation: CASRSKGPDPPGIQETQYF.

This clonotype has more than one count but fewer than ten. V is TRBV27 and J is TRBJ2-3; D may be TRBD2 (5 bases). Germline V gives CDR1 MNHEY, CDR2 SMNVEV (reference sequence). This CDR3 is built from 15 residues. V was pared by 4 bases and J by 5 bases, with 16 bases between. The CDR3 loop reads CASSSRGLALDTQYF. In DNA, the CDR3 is TGTGCCAGCAGTTCCCGGGGTCTAGCCCTAGATACGCAGTATTTT.

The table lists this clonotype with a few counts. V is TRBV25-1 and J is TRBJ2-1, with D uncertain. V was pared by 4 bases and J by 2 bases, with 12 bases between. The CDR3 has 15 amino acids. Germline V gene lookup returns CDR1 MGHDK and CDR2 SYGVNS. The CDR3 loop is CASSGIEVTYNEQFF. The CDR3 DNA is TGTGCCAGCAGTGGGATTGAGGTAACCTACAATGAGCAGTTCTTC. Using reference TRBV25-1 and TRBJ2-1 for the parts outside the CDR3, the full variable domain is EADIYQTPRYLVIGTGKKITLECSQTMGHDKMYWYQQDPGMELHLIHYSYGVNSTEKGDLSSESTVSRIRTEHFPLTLESARPSHTSQYLCASSGIEVTYNEQFFGPGTRLTVL.

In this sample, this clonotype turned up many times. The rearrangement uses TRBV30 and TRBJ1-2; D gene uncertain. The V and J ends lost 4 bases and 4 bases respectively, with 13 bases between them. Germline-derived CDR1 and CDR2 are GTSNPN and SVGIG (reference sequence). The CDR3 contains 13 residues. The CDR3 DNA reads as TGTGCCTGGAAACAGAGTCGGGGCTATGGCTACACCTTC. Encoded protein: CAWKQSRGYGYTF. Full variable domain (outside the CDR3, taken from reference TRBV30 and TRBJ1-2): SQTIHQWPATLVQPVGSPLSLECTVEGTSNPNLYWYRQAAGRGLQLLFYSVGIGQISSEVPQNLSASRPQDRQFILSSKKLLLSDSGFYLCAWKQSRGYGYTFGSGTRLTVV.

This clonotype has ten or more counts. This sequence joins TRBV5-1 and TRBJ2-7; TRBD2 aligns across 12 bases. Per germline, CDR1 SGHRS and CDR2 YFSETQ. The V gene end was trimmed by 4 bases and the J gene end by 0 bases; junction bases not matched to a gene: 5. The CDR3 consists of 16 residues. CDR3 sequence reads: CASSRTSGVSSYEQYF. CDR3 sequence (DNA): TGCGCCAGCAGCAGGACTAGCGGGGTTAGCTCCTACGAGCAGTACTTC.

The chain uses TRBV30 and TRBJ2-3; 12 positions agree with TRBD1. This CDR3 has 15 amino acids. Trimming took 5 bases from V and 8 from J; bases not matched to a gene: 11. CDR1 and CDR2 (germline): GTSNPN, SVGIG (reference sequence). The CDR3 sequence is CAWDTGTGGIVTQYF. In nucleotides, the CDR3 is TGTGCCTGGGATACCGGGACAGGGGGCATCGTTACGCAGTATTTT.

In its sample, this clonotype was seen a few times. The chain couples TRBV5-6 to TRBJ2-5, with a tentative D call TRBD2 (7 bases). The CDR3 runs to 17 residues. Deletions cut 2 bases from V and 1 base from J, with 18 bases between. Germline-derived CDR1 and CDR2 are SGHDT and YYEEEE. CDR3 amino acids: CASSFNRGARLQETQYF. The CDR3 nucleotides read TGTGCCAGCAGCTTCAACCGGGGGGCGAGGCTCCAAGAGACCCAGTACTTC.

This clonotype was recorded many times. CDR3 nucleotides: TGTGCCAGCAGTCCCGGACTAGTAAATGAGCAGTTCTTC. This sequence encodes CASSPGLVNEQFF. The chain recombines TRBV12-3 or TRBV12-4 with TRBJ2-1; 7 positions match TRBD2. This CDR3 has 13 residues. The J segment lost 7 bases and the V segment lost 5 bases, leaving 5 bases of the junction unmatched.

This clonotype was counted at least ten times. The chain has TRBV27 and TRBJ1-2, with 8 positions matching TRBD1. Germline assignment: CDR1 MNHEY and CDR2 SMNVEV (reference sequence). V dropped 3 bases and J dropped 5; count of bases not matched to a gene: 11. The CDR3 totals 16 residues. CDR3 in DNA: TGTGCCAGCAGTTTCGTAGGACAGGGCTTGCATTATGGCTACACCTTC. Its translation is CASSFVGQGLHYGYTF.

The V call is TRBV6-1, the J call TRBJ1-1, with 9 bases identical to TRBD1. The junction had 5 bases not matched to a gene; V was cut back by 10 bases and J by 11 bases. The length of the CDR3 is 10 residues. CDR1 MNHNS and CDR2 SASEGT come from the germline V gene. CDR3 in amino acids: CATGQGIAFF. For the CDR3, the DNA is TGTGCCACCGGACAGGGGATCGCTTTCTTT.

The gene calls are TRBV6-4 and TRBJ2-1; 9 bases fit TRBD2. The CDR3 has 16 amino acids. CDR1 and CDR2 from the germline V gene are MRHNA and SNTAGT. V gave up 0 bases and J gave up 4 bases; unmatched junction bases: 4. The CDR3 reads CASSDSSGRGYNEQFF. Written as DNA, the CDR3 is TGTGCCAGCAGTGACTCTAGCGGGAGAGGGTACAATGAGCAGTTCTTC.

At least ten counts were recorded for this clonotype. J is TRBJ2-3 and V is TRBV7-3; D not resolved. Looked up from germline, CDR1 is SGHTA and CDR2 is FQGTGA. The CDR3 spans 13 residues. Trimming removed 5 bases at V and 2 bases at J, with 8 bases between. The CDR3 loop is CASSAGSTDTQYF. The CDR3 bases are TGTGCCAGCAGCGCTGGGTCCACAGATACGCAGTATTTT. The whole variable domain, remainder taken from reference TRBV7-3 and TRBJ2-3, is GAGVSQTPSNKVTEKGKYVELRCDPISGHTALYWYRQSLGQGPEFLIYFQGTGAADDSGLPNDRFFAVRPEGSVSTLKIQRTERGDSAVYLCASSAGSTDTQYFGPGTRLTVL.

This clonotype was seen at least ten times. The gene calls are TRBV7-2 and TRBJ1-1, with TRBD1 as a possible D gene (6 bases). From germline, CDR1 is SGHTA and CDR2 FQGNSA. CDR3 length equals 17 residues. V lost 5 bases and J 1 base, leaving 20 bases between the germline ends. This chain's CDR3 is CASSPRTVLFPNTEAFF. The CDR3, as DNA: TGTGCCAGCAGCCCTAGGACAGTCTTGTTTCCGAACACTGAAGCTTTCTTT.

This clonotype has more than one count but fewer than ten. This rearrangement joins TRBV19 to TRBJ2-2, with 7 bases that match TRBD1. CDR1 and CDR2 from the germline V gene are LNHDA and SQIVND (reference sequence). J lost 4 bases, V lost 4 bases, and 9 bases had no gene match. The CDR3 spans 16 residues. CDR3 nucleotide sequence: TGTGCCAGTAGTAAATATCGGGACAGTGGCACCGGGGAGCTGTTTTTT. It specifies CASSKYRDSGTGELFF. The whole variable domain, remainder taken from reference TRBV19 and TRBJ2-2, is DGGITQSPKYLFRKEGQNVTLSCEQNLNHDAMYWYRQDPGQGLRLIYYSQIVNDFQKGDIAEGYSVSREKKESFPLTVTSAQKNPTAFYLCASSKYRDSGTGELFFGEGSRLTVL.

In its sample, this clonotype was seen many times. The CDR3 region has the DNA TGTGCCAGCAGGGCGGGCACAGATACGCAGTATTTT. As protein: CASRAGTDTQYF. V gene TRBV28 combines with J gene TRBJ2-3; D gene uncertain. The CDR3 consists of 12 residues. V lost 6 bases to trimming and J lost 1 base, with 5 bases between them. Germline V gene lookup returns CDR1 MDHEN and CDR2 SYDVKM.

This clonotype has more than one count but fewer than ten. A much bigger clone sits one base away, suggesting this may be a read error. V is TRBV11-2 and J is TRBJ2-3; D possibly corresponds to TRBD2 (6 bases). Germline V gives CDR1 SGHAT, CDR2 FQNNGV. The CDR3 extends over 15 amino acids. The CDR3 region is CASSFGGMSTVTQYF. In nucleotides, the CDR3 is TGTGCCAGCAGCTTTGGGGGGATGAGCACAGTTACGCAGTATTTT.

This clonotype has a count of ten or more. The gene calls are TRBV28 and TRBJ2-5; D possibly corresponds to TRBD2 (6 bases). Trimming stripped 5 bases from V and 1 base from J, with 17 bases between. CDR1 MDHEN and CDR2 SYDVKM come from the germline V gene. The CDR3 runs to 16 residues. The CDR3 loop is CASSRSSGRLQETQYF. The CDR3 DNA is TGTGCCAGCAGTCGGTCAAGCGGGCGCCTCCAAGAGACCCAGTACTTC. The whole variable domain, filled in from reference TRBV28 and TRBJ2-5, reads DVKVTQSSRYLVKRTGEKVFLECVQDMDHENMFWYRQDPGLGLRLIYFSYDVKMKEKGDIPEGYSVSREKKERFSLILESASTNQTSMYLCASSRSSGRLQETQYFGPGTRLLVL.

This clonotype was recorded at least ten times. CDR3 protein: CASSLSTGLYGYTF. DNA of the CDR3: TGTGCCAGCAGTTTATCGACAGGGCTTTATGGCTACACCTTC. The chain recombines TRBV12-3 or TRBV12-4 with TRBJ1-2; the match to TRBD1 covers 7 bases. This CDR3 is built from 14 residues. The trim removed 2 bases at V and 5 bases at J, leaving 5 bases unmatched.

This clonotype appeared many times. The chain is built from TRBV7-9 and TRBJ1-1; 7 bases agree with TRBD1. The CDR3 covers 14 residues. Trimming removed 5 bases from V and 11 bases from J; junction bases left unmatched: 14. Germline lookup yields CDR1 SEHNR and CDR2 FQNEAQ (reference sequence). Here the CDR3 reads CASSPGTAHRVAFF. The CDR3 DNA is TGTGCCAGCAGCCCCGGGACAGCCCATAGGGTCGCTTTCTTT.

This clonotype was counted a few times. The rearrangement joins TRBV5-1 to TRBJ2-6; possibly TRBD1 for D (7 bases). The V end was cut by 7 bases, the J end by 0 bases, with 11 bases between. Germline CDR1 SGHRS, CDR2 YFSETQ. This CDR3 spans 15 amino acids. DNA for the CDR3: TGCGCCAGCGGCAGGGGGGACTCTGGGGCCAACGTCCTGACTTTC. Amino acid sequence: CASGRGDSGANVLTF.

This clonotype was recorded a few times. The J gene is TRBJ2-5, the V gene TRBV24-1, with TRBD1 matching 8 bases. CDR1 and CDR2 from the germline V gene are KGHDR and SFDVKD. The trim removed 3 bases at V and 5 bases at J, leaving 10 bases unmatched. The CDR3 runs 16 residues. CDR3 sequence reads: CATSDNYRGAPETQYF. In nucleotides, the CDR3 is TGTGCCACCAGTGATAACTACAGGGGGGCGCCGGAGACCCAGTACTTC.

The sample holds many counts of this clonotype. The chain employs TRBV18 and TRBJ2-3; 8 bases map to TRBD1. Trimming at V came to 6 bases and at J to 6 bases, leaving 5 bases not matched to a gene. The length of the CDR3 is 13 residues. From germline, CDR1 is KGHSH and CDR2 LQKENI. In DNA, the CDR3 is TGTGCCAGCTCCCCAGGGGGCAGGGATACGCAGTATTTT. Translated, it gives CASSPGGRDTQYF.